This T cell receptor (beta chain) was observed in a study of beta chain features in type 1 diabetes (dated by TCRdb to between 2017 and 2018). Regarding the research as a whole: Mean age, gender distribution, total cell number and subset yield were not different between patients and healthy donors. A total of over 95,000,000 sorted cells were examined across all samples, and RNA yield correlated strongly with the number of cells per subset. The study compared the TCRB repertoires of sorted circulating CD4+ T cell subsets in recently diagnosed type 1 diabetes patients with those in matched healthy donors. Naive and central memory subsets were obtained from all 30 or so donors, but regulatory and stem cell-like memory subsets were isolated from only 8 patients and 8 healthy donors.

The CDR1 and CDR2 encoded by the germline V gene (reference sequence) are LNHDA and SQIVND. Inclusive of the bounding cysteine and phenylalanine, the CDR3 is 13 residues long. Only CDR3 DNA is held: 39 bases, read in frame from base 1. A distance of 10 bases separates the germline ends of V and J, which lose 4 bases and 4 bases respectively. Study-wide conclusions, independent of this receptor: Only small numbers of individuals were included in the HLA sub-analyses, which left unresolved whether HLA type had any influence on TCRB rearrangement. PCR might favor shorter templates, but patient and control samples were amplified and corrected together, so any skew would affect both groups equally. A moderate but significant shortening of TCRB CDR3 length was observed in type 1 diabetes patients in all four CD4+ subsets. At VDJ recombination sites, patients with type 1 diabetes made fewer insertions and deleted more nucleotides, a pattern implying thymic rearrangement abnormalities. Naive, central memory and regulatory TCRB repertoires appeared more similar among patients than among healthy donors. Because cDNA rather than genomic DNA was sequenced, highly expressing activated cells could have been over-represented, although no difference in activation and CD3 levels was found between groups.

The entire isolated RNA was reverse transcribed using the High Capacity cDNA Reverse Transcription Kit, and thus expressed TCRB transcripts were sequenced. Naive, central memory and regulatory T cell samples underwent deep immunoSEQ sequencing, averaging around 3.9 million total reads per sample. Sorted cells were lysed in RLT buffer, and RNA was extracted using DNase-treated RNeasy Micro or Mini kits according to cell number. Each cell subset was processed separately to prevent cross-contamination, with patient and healthy donor samples processed together. The immunoSEQ multiplex PCR was used to amplify TCRB sequences from cDNA, generating 87-bp fragments that spanned the CDR3 region. Amplicons were sequenced on the Illumina HiSeq platform. The study's processing was this. PCR bias was computationally corrected using synthetic template baselines, reads within Hamming distance 2 were collapsed, and singletons that could not be merged were discarded. Reads were aligned against IMGT so that V, D and J genes, CDR3 length and insertions or deletions at six rearrangement sites could be assigned. Within each subset, clonotype counts were normalized to sorted cell number, and only after that were true diversity and Gini coefficients computed with the tcR R package. The overlap coefficient, calculated on TCRB nucleotide sequences, was used to measure repertoire sharing. Out-of-frame TCRB sequences from naive cells were analyzed as a proxy for the pre-selection repertoire. TCRdb mirrors the immuneACCESS table, restricted to in-frame sequences. Some clones are absent from its copies; in checked studies, under half trace to an unresolved V gene, and the reason for the others is unknown. That table supplies the V and J calls and clone size; D and trimming were determined from the DNA. The table for this sample lists roughly 290,000 clones; over 14% of them were counted only once. The leading ten clones occupy 0.015% to 0.017% of the sample.

A single peripheral blood draw of approximately 0.11 L on average was collected from each donor into heparinised tubes. A BD FACSAria II was used to sort naive, central memory, regulatory and stem cell-like memory CD4+ T cells with a panel that included CD45RO, CCR7, CD25, CD127, CD95 and CD27. A purity above 95% was achieved for all sorted populations. Right away, PBMCs were isolated by Lymphoprep density gradient centrifugation and were stained directly, with no culture step. Samples were stained and sorted in pairs, with one healthy donor and one patient per experiment, so that batch effects were minimized. Concerning this clone itself: No antigen is known for it. No base-level quality is on record; no much larger clone is a single base apart.

Sequencing used naive CD4+ T cells from blood. Reading the label with the study, this specimen's cell subset or site is: true naive CD4+ T cells. The source of this sequence is a man between 18 and 29 years old with type 1 diabetes. In this chain, TRBV19 is recombined with TRBJ1-2; the D gene is perhaps TRBD1, on 5 matching bases. The CDR3 is CASSRPDSYGYTF. The DNA reads TGTGCCAGTAGTAGGCCAGACAGCTATGGCTACACCTTC.